Each of the 11 T cell receptor beta chains below was sequenced from the same sample in a study of T cells in tuberculosis. TCRdb keeps only in-frame clones here, not all; method: immunoSEQ multiplex PCR. The repertoire holds about 20,000 clones, with 75% to 90% as singletons. Source material: PBMCs. The receptors were sampled from a donor aged 10-29 years with latent tuberculosis or without tuberculosis infection.

The chain joins TRBV5-1 to TRBJ1-1; D not resolved. Trimming removed 5 bases at V and 1 base at J, with 6 bases between. Germline values: CDR1 SGHRS, CDR2 YFSETQ. CDR3 length equals 12 residues. This CDR3 reads CASRYRNTEAFF. In DNA, the CDR3 is TGCGCCAGCAGATACAGGAACACTGAAGCTTTCTTT.

This clone was found once. The chain has TRBV7-8 and TRBJ1-1, with D tentatively TRBD1 (5 bases). Trimming removed 1 base from V and 4 bases from J, with 10 bases in between. The CDR3 length is 14 residues. CDR1 is SGHVS, CDR2 FQNEAQ, per germline. The CDR3 DNA reads as TGTGCCAGCAGCTTAGTGTCAGGGTCCACTGAAGCTTTCTTT. Its translation: CASSLVSGSTEAFF.

The V gene is TRBV5-1, the J gene TRBJ1-4; 9 nucleotides align to TRBD1. The CDR3 spans 14 residues. Germline loops: CDR1 SGHRS, CDR2 YFSETQ. V gave up 3 bases and J gave up 8 bases; unmatched junction bases: 5. CDR3 loop: CASSWDRVDEKLFF. The CDR3 nucleotides read TGCGCCAGCAGCTGGGACAGGGTTGACGAAAAACTGTTTTTT.

V gene TRBV7-2 combines with J gene TRBJ1-3; tentative D call: TRBD1 (6 bases). The germline CDR1 and CDR2 sequences are SGHTA and FQGNSA. The CDR3 loop spans 16 amino acids. With 6 bases removed from V and 4 bases from J, the gap between germline ends came to 19 bases. The CDR3 DNA follows: TGTGCCAGCAGTCGACCCTCCGGGACAACCGGAAACACCATATATTTT. The encoded protein is CASSRPSGTTGNTIYF.

V is TRBV19 and J is TRBJ1-3; 10 bases are shared with TRBD1. V shed 3 bases and J 1 base; nucleotides not matched to a gene: 12. This CDR3 spans 19 amino acids. Germline CDR1 and CDR2: LNHDA and SQIVND (reference sequence). The CDR3 sequence is CASSMGDRGGDKSGNTIYF. The DNA of the CDR3 is TGTGCCAGTAGTATGGGGGACAGGGGAGGGGATAAATCTGGAAACACCATATATTTT.

V is TRBV6-5 and J is TRBJ1-5, with D possibly being TRBD1 (5 bases). V dropped 6 bases and J dropped 6 bases, with 9 bases sitting between them. CDR1 is MNHEY, CDR2 SVGAGI, per germline. The CDR3 covers 12 residues. The CDR3 DNA is TGTGCCAGCAGCACGGGGGTTCAGCCCCAGCATTTT. Protein product: CASSTGVQPQHF.

The chain combines TRBV11-2 with TRBJ2-3; D is possibly TRBD2 (6 bases). The V gene lost 3 bases and the J gene lost 7 bases, with 11 bases spanning the gap. The CDR3 covers 13 residues. Germline CDR1 is SGHAT and CDR2 is FQNNGV. The CDR3, as DNA: TGTGCCAGCAGCTTTGGTGGGAGGAATACGCAGTATTTT. Protein sequence: CASSFGGRNTQYF.

The rearrangement joins TRBV19 to TRBJ2-2; perhaps TRBD1 as D (6 bases). There are 15 residues in the CDR3. V was pared by 7 bases and J by 4 bases, with 16 bases between. The germline gives CDR1 LNHDA, CDR2 SQIVND (reference sequence). CDR3 protein: CASTTGQTPTGELFF. The CDR3 coding sequence is TGTGCCAGTACCACAGGACAGACACCCACCGGGGAGCTGTTTTTT.

The chain couples TRBV6-6 to TRBJ1-6; 7 bases match TRBD1. CDR3 size: 15 residues. J was trimmed by 2 bases and V by 6 bases; bases with no gene match: 4. CDR1 is MNHNY and CDR2 is SVGAGI in the germline V gene (reference sequence). The CDR3 DNA reads as TGTGCCAGCAGGGACAGGCTTACCTATAATTCACCCCTCCACTTT. Translating gives CASRDRLTYNSPLHF.

In this sample, this clone turned up once. This chain links TRBV9 with TRBJ1-2; perhaps TRBD1 as D (5 bases). The V and J ends lost 0 bases and 5 bases respectively, with 11 bases between them. This CDR3 contains 14 residues. Germline CDR1 reads SGDLS; CDR2 reads YYNGEE. The CDR3 sequence: CASSVGTGRYGYTF. The CDR3 DNA is TGTGCCAGCAGCGTAGGTACAGGTCGGTATGGCTACACCTTC.

The chain has TRBV18 and TRBJ2-1, with 8 bases aligning to TRBD2. The V gene end was trimmed by 0 bases and the J gene end by 0 bases; junction bases not matched to a gene: 1. Germline-derived CDR1 and CDR2 are KGHSH and LQKENI. This CDR3 contains 16 residues. The CDR3 DNA reads as TGTGCCAGCTCACCACCTAGCGGGGTCTCCTACAATGAGCAGTTCTTC. This sequence encodes CASSPPSGVSYNEQFF.